A selection of T cell receptor beta chains follows, all from one sample in a study of T-cell reconstitution after alpha-beta-depleted transplantation in children. One entry per CDR3 protein results from TCRdb running MiXCR on the PCR reads. The repertoire holds fewer than 700,000 distinct CDR3 sequences, with about an eighth as singletons. The sample was PBMCs, mostly from graft donor cells, taken 360 days after TCRalphabeta/CD19-depleted stem cell transplant. The receptors come from a male patient younger than 18 who had a stem cell transplant for acute myeloid leukemia, so the T cells may come from the graft donor. Both conserved end residues are part of each CDR3. Each record gives: V gene, D gene, J gene, clone size, CDR3 protein, CDR3 DNA. A D gene is named only where the DNA matches it firmly. Clone size appears in some rows only: once, few, many, or a class for an expanded clone.

v_gene: TRBV4-2; d_gene: .; j_gene: TRBJ2-7; abundance: .; CDR3aa: CASSLPGPTYEQYF; CDR3nt: TGTGCCAGCAGCCTACCGGGACCGACCTACGAGCAGTACTTC
v_gene: TRBV13; d_gene: .; j_gene: TRBJ2-5; abundance: once; CDR3aa: CASSFDSDNPEETQYF; CDR3nt: TGTGCCAGCAGCTTCGATTCCGACAACCCCGAAGAGACCCAGTACTTC
v_gene: TRBV29-1; d_gene: TRBD2; j_gene: TRBJ2-7; abundance: .; CDR3aa: CSVEVMGEGRYEQYF; CDR3nt: TGCAGCGTTGAAGTCATGGGGGAGGGCCGCTACGAGCAGTACTTC
v_gene: TRBV6-1; d_gene: TRBD2; j_gene: TRBJ2-1; abundance: few; CDR3aa: CASSTLAGGPLEQFF; CDR3nt: TGTGCCAGCAGCACACTAGCGGGAGGGCCATTAGAGCAGTTCTTC
v_gene: TRBV24-1; d_gene: TRBD2; j_gene: TRBJ2-3; abundance: few; CDR3aa: CATSDPTSGLTDTQYF; CDR3nt: TGTGCCACCAGTGACCCGACTAGCGGCCTCACAGATACGCAGTATTTT
v_gene: TRBV25-1; d_gene: TRBD2; j_gene: TRBJ2-5; abundance: few; CDR3aa: CASRSSSGRAWETQYF; CDR3nt: TGTGCCAGCAGAAGCTCTAGCGGGAGGGCCTGGGAGACCCAGTACTTC
v_gene: TRBV12-3/TRBV12-4; d_gene: .; j_gene: TRBJ1-6; abundance: .; CDR3aa: CASSLGEYDSPLHF; CDR3nt: TGTGCCAGCAGTTTGGGGGAATACGATTCACCCCTCCACTTT
v_gene: TRBV6-2/TRBV6-3; d_gene: .; j_gene: TRBJ2-2; abundance: few; CDR3aa: CASAFFLNTGELFF; CDR3nt: TGTGCCAGCGCTTTTTTCCTGAACACCGGGGAGCTGTTTTTT
v_gene: TRBV6-5; d_gene: TRBD1; j_gene: TRBJ2-7; abundance: .; CDR3aa: CASDRTGVDEQYF; CDR3nt: TGTGCCAGCGATCGGACAGGGGTCGACGAGCAGTACTTC
v_gene: TRBV4-2; d_gene: TRBD2; j_gene: TRBJ2-2; abundance: few; CDR3aa: CASTLRAGLAGEWNTGELFF; CDR3nt: TGTGCCAGCACCCTACGGGCGGGACTAGCGGGAGAGTGGAACACCGGGGAGCTGTTTTTT
v_gene: TRBV29-1; d_gene: .; j_gene: TRBJ2-7; abundance: few; CDR3aa: CSVLDQTGTYEQYF; CDR3nt: TGCAGCGTTTTGGACCAAACAGGGACCTACGAGCAGTACTTC
v_gene: TRBV9; d_gene: .; j_gene: TRBJ2-2; abundance: many; CDR3aa: CASNPSAPGSGELFF; CDR3nt: TGTGCCAGCAACCCTAGCGCCCCGGGGAGCGGGGAGCTGTTTTTT
v_gene: TRBV6-5; d_gene: TRBD2; j_gene: TRBJ2-3; abundance: .; CDR3aa: CASSYVASGTDTQYF; CDR3nt: TGTGCCAGCAGTTACGTGGCTAGCGGGACAGATACGCAGTATTTT
v_gene: TRBV5-6; d_gene: .; j_gene: TRBJ2-2; abundance: few; CDR3aa: CASSSTGFANTGELFF; CDR3nt: TGTGCCAGCAGCTCTACAGGGTTCGCGAACACCGGGGAGCTGTTTTTT
v_gene: TRBV15; d_gene: .; j_gene: TRBJ2-6; abundance: .; CDR3aa: CATSRGVESSGANVLTF; CDR3nt: TGTGCCACCAGCAGAGGGGTCGAAAGCTCTGGGGCCAACGTCCTGACTTTC
v_gene: TRBV20-1; d_gene: .; j_gene: TRBJ2-7; abundance: .; CDR3aa: CSARRPYEQYF; CDR3nt: TGCAGTGCCCGCCGCCCCTACGAGCAGTACTTC
v_gene: TRBV10-3; d_gene: TRBD1; j_gene: TRBJ1-1; abundance: .; CDR3aa: CAISQTQGVNTEAFF; CDR3nt: TGTGCCATCAGTCAGACACAGGGGGTGAACACTGAAGCTTTCTTT
v_gene: TRBV7-6; d_gene: .; j_gene: TRBJ2-7; abundance: .; CDR3aa: CASSPEMGMYEQYF; CDR3nt: TGTGCCAGCAGCCCCGAGATGGGGATGTACGAGCAGTACTTC
v_gene: TRBV28; d_gene: TRBD1; j_gene: TRBJ2-7; abundance: .; CDR3aa: CASQGAREQYF; CDR3nt: TGTGCCAGCCAGGGGGCGCGTGAGCAGTACTTC
v_gene: TRBV5-1; d_gene: .; j_gene: TRBJ2-3; abundance: many; CDR3aa: CASSFRSTDTQYF; CDR3nt: TGCGCCAGCAGCTTTCGGAGCACAGATACGCAGTATTTT
v_gene: TRBV12-3/TRBV12-4; d_gene: TRBD2; j_gene: TRBJ2-1; abundance: .; CDR3aa: CASSFSSGTVNEQFF; CDR3nt: TGTGCCAGCAGTTTTTCTAGCGGGACCGTCAATGAGCAGTTCTTC
v_gene: TRBV7-6; d_gene: .; j_gene: TRBJ2-4; abundance: many; CDR3aa: CASSPSSLALAKNIQYF; CDR3nt: TGTGCCAGCAGCCCGAGTTCCCTAGCCTTAGCCAAAAACATTCAGTACTTC
v_gene: TRBV12-3/TRBV12-4; d_gene: TRBD2; j_gene: TRBJ2-3; abundance: .; CDR3aa: CASSLLAGGPPDTQYF; CDR3nt: TGTGCCAGCAGTCTACTAGCGGGAGGGCCTCCAGATACGCAGTATTTT